These T cell receptor beta chains were read from a single sample in a study of OX40 agonist ivuxolimab in advanced cancers. Repertoires were generated with immunoSEQ multiplex PCR, while TCRdb's copy carries only in-frame clones and drops some. The table includes about 69,000 clones, around 90% detected once. Here the sequenced sample was CD4+ or CD8+ T cells sorted from blood, taken in a trial of the OX40 agonist ivuxolimab. The receptors stem from an adult with an advanced solid tumor such as melanoma, head and neck, liver or kidney cancer. Each CDR3 is given with its conserved first and last residue. The order of the fields is CDR3 protein, CDR3 DNA, V gene, J gene, D gene. The D gene is left open where the match is weak.

CASSLGAGNSNQPQHF	TGTGCCAGCAGCTTAGGGGCAGGTAATAGCAATCAGCCCCAGCATTTT	TRBV7-8	TRBJ1-5	NA
CASSLVGGGRNEQFF	TGTGCCAGCAGCTTAGTAGGGGGAGGGCGGAATGAGCAGTTCTTC	TRBV7-9	TRBJ2-1	NA
CASSRRDRDHNEQFF	TGTGCCAGCAGCCGTCGGGACAGGGACCACAATGAGCAGTTCTTC	TRBV11-2	TRBJ2-1	TRBD1
CASSLEGKETQYF	TGCGCCAGCAGCTTGGAAGGGAAGGAGACCCAGTACTTC	TRBV5-1	TRBJ2-5	NA
CASSFTGSTDTQYF	TGTGCCAGCAGCTTTACGGGGAGCACAGATACGCAGTATTTT	TRBV7-3	TRBJ2-3	NA
CSVLGGREASGELFF	TGCAGCGTTCTCGGAGGGCGGGAGGCTTCCGGGGAGCTGTTTTTT	TRBV29-1	TRBJ2-2	TRBD2
CASSLRLAAYNEQFF	TGTGCCAGCAGCTTAAGACTAGCGGCCTACAATGAGCAGTTCTTC	TRBV7-3	TRBJ2-1	TRBD2
CASRGRNTGELFF	TGTGCCAGTAGAGGGAGGAACACCGGGGAGCTGTTTTTT	TRBV19	TRBJ2-2	NA
CASSNTLGEGNGVEQFF	TGTGCCAGCAGCAACACACTAGGGGAGGGTAATGGGGTTGAGCAGTTCTTC	TRBV11-3	TRBJ2-1	TRBD2
CASSLSPGTVGYTF	TGTGCCAGCAGTTTATCCCCAGGGACCGTCGGCTACACCTTC	TRBV28	TRBJ1-2	NA
CASSNHYEQYF	TGTGCCAGCAGTAACCACTACGAGCAGTACTTC	TRBV28	TRBJ2-7	NA
CASSERPAGAPIYEQYF	TGTGCCAGCAGTGAACGCCCAGCGGGAGCGCCAATCTACGAGCAGTACTTC	TRBV6-1	TRBJ2-7	TRBD2
CASTLPGSAANNEQFF	TGTGCCAGCACCCTTCCCGGGTCAGCCGCGAACAATGAGCAGTTCTTC	TRBV5-4	TRBJ2-1	NA
CASSSYTRSTDTQYF	TGTGCCAGCAGCTCCTATACCCGTTCCACAGATACGCAGTATTTT	TRBV7-4	TRBJ2-3	NA